The clone carrying this T cell receptor (beta chain) was seen many times. Its target is unknown. The same CDR3 can be traced to other DNA sequences in this sample. Not a single patient had been given any form of treatment at any point before undergoing thyroid surgery. The data belong to a study of metastatic and nonmetastatic thyroid tumors. Whole-study context: Samples came from malignant and benign thyroid patients, and repertoires were compared across blood and tumor or nodule tissue. The study's findings and limits: Versus benign nodules, malignant thyroid tumors reportedly had significantly higher TCR beta diversity, in blood and tumor.

Per the original data handling: In papillary thyroid cancer, a distant-metastasis classifier was built using CDR3 differences across clinicopathological groups. TCRdb re-clonotyped the PCR reads via MiXCR. The V and J calls here are based on TCRdb, not the publication. The repertoire holds over 30,000 clones, with around 18% as singletons. The CDR3 spans 14 residues. V was cut by 4 bases and J by 3 bases, with 13 bases left in between. Germline V gene data show CDR1 as MRHNA and CDR2 as SNTAGT. This sequence originates from a female donor with papillary thyroid cancer or a benign thyroid nodule (not recorded which). Some clones in this sample may be carry-over from other donors' samples. V and J are TRBV6-4 and TRBJ2-7, with D unclear. Sequencing was done on a sample of tumor tissue. CDR3 sequence: CASSVVGKGYEQYF. The CDR3 DNA is TGTGCCAGCAGTGTAGTGGGCAAGGGCTACGAGCAGTACTTC.